This T cell receptor beta chain is from a study of response to subunit inactivated influenza vaccine. This clonotype turned up a few times. Its specificity is unknown. TCRdb recomputed calls from the RT-PCR reads with MiXCR, one row per CDR3 protein. The table has 710,000 or so distinct CDR3 sequences, 15% to 19% seen once. Study-wide points: There was a suggestion from the authors that each seasonal influenza vaccination recruits few new T cells.

The source material was PBMCs from blood, sampled about 11 days after vaccination. This sequence originates from a man between 50 and 59 years old who received an inactivated influenza vaccine.

The CDR3 loop is CASSSQGNYGYTF. The CDR3 coding sequence is TGTGCCAGCAGTTCGCAGGGGAACTATGGCTACACCTTC. V gene TRBV12-3 or TRBV12-4 combines with J gene TRBJ1-2, with D perhaps matching TRBD1 (6 bases). The CDR3 is 13 residues long. With 4 bases removed from V and 2 bases from J, the gap between germline ends came to 8 bases.